The 25 T cell receptor beta chains below were found in one sample sequenced in a study of T cell repertoires in cytomegalovirus infection. Their antigens remain unidentified. TCRdb passed the reads through MiXCR, listing each CDR3 protein once. This sample has about 400,000 distinct CDR3 sequences, with approximately 35% found just once. The sample was cultured PBMCs, taken from culture after CMV antigen stimulation. The receptor source for this set is a human donor in good health (CMV status not recorded). Some clones in this sample may be carry-over from other donors' samples.

The chain has TRBV6-6 and TRBJ2-3, with 13 bases lining up with TRBD2. CDR3 size: 17 residues. Trimming took 6 bases from V and 1 from J; bases not matched to a gene: 7. CDR1 is MNHNY, CDR2 SVGAGI, per germline (reference sequence). Written as DNA, the CDR3 is TGTGCCAGCAGACGGGGGACTAGCGGGGCGGGCACAGATACGCAGTATTTT. It is translated as CASRRGTSGAGTDTQYF.

This clonotype was counted between two and nine times. The chain is built from TRBV7-2 and TRBJ2-2; D not resolved. The CDR3 sequence is 14 residues long. Germline V gene data show CDR1 as SGHTA and CDR2 as FQGNSA. Between the trimmed V and J ends, which lost 1 base and 4 bases, there was a span of 7 bases. This chain's CDR3 is CASSLGVSTGELFF. For the CDR3, the DNA is TGTGCCAGCAGCTTAGGGGTTAGCACCGGGGAGCTGTTTTTT.

The rearrangement joins TRBV19 to TRBJ2-2; D perhaps matches TRBD1 (6 bases). The CDR3 sequence is 15 residues long. V gave up 8 bases and J gave up 0 bases, with 13 bases separating them. Germline CDR1 is LNHDA and CDR2 is SQIVND (reference sequence). For the CDR3, the DNA is TGTGCCAGTGTTAAGGGACATTCGAACACCGGGGAGCTGTTTTTT. Translation: CASVKGHSNTGELFF.

V and J are TRBV6-1 and TRBJ1-5, with D perhaps TRBD1 (5 bases). This CDR3 is built from 15 residues. The germline CDR1 and CDR2 sequences are MNHNS and SASEGT. Trimming removed 8 bases at V and 1 base at J, with 15 bases between. The CDR3 spells CASQGGGSSNQPQHF. CDR3 nucleotide sequence: TGTGCCAGCCAGGGCGGCGGATCCAGCAATCAGCCCCAGCATTTT.

This chain joins TRBV4-3 and TRBJ2-1; TRBD2 is a possible D gene (6 bases). V was trimmed by 0 bases and J by 8 bases, leaving 17 bases between them. The length of the CDR3 is 16 residues. Germline loops: CDR1 LGHNA, CDR2 YSLEER. The CDR3 sequence is CASSQDVSRGEDEQFF. DNA for the CDR3: TGCGCCAGCAGCCAAGACGTTTCGCGGGGAGAAGATGAGCAGTTCTTC.

This clonotype occurred once. The chain's CDR3 is CASSGWTPRDKNIQYF. CDR3 bases: TGTGCCAGCAGTGGATGGACCCCAAGGGACAAAAACATTCAGTACTTC. The J gene is TRBJ2-4, the V gene TRBV2; D uncertain. V was shortened by 4 bases and J by 3 bases, with 16 bases between the two germline ends. This CDR3 region has 16 residues. Germline assignment: CDR1 SNHLY and CDR2 FYNNEI.

The chain has TRBV3-1 and TRBJ2-2; 8 bases are a match to TRBD1. V was pared by 3 bases and J by 6 bases, with 0 bases of the junction left unmatched. Germline V gives CDR1 LGHDT, CDR2 YNNKEL (reference sequence). CDR3 length: 13 residues. CDR3 DNA: TGTGCCAGCAGCCAGACAGGGGCCGGGGAGCTGTTTTTT. Amino acids: CASSQTGAGELFF.

The chain couples TRBV9 to TRBJ2-1; 7 bases map to TRBD2. Trimming removed 7 bases from V and 7 bases from J; junction bases left unmatched: 11. Per the germline V gene, CDR1 is SGDLS and CDR2 is YYNGEE. This CDR3 spans 14 amino acids. The CDR3 reads CASGREAGLNEQFF. The CDR3 region has the DNA TGTGCCAGCGGGAGGGAGGCCGGGTTGAATGAGCAGTTCTTC.

The J gene is TRBJ2-7, the V gene TRBV4-1; D perhaps matches TRBD1 (6 bases). Deletions cut 3 bases from V and 1 base from J, with 13 bases between. The germline V gene has CDR1 MGHRA and CDR2 YSYEKL. This CDR3 is built from 15 residues. The DNA of the CDR3 is TGCGCCAGCAGCCAGACCGGGACACAGTCCTACGAGCAGTACTTC. Translated: CASSQTGTQSYEQYF.

The chain couples TRBV20-1 to TRBJ1-2, with 7 bases lining up with TRBD1. This CDR3 contains 16 residues. V lost 3 bases, J lost 1 base, and 11 bases stayed unmatched. The germline V gene encodes CDR1 DFQATT and CDR2 SNEGSKA (reference sequence). This chain's CDR3 is CSASTLLQGSNYGYTF. CDR3 DNA sequence: TGCAGTGCTAGTACCCTCTTACAGGGGAGTAACTATGGCTACACCTTC.

V gene TRBV7-2 combines with J gene TRBJ1-5, with D unresolved. The V gene's germline CDR1 is SGHTA and CDR2 FQGNSA. Between the trimmed V and J ends, which lost 0 bases and 3 bases, there was a span of 9 bases. This CDR3 has 15 residues. CDR3 coding DNA: TGTGCCAGCAGCTTAGCCGCGGGGAACAATCAGCCCCAGCATTTT. Translation gives CASSLAAGNNQPQHF.

On this clonotype itself: A clone one base away is much larger, so this may be a read error. The V and J genes are TRBV7-2 and TRBJ1-1; TRBD1 might be the D (5 bases). Germline V gene lookup returns CDR1 SGHTA and CDR2 FQGNSA. The CDR3 consists of 13 residues. CDR3 nucleotide sequence: TGTGTCAGCAGCTTTCGGGGGGGCACTGAAGCTTTCTTT. Amino acids: CVSSFRGGTEAFF. The full variable domain, in which reference TRBV7-2 and TRBJ1-1 provide the parts outside the CDR3, is GAGVSQSPSNKVTEKGKDVELRCDPISGHTALYWYRQSLGQGLEFLIYFQGNSAPDKSGLPSDRFSAERTGGSVSTLTIQRTQQEDSAVYLCVSSFRGGTEAFFGQGTRLTVV.

J is TRBJ1-2 and V is TRBV12-3 or TRBV12-4; D is ambiguous. V dropped 3 bases and J dropped 10 bases, with 12 bases sitting between them. The CDR3 is 12 residues long. The CDR3: CASSLGQADYTF. CDR3 DNA sequence: TGTGCCAGCAGTTTGGGTCAGGCTGACTACACCTTC.

The table lists this clonotype with many counts. This chain joins TRBV7-2 and TRBJ2-5; D is unresolved. From germline, CDR1 is SGHTA and CDR2 FQGNSA. The CDR3 runs 14 residues. The germline V and J ends were trimmed by 2 bases and 2 bases, with 9 bases remaining between them. The CDR3 nucleotides are TGTGCCAGCAGCTTATCCCGGAAGCAAGAGACCCAGTACTTC. Its translation is CASSLSRKQETQYF. The whole variable domain, remainder taken from reference TRBV7-2 and TRBJ2-5, is GAGVSQSPSNKVTEKGKDVELRCDPISGHTALYWYRQSLGQGLEFLIYFQGNSAPDKSGLPSDRFSAERTGGSVSTLTIQRTQQEDSAVYLCASSLSRKQETQYFGPGTRLLVL.

The rearrangement uses TRBV12-5 and TRBJ1-4; 7 nucleotides agree with TRBD1. V shed 7 bases and J 5 bases; nucleotides not matched to a gene: 13. Per the germline V gene, CDR1 is LGHNT and CDR2 is FRNRAP. This CDR3 contains 16 residues. The CDR3 here is CASVPPAGTENEKLFF. The CDR3 nucleotides are TGTGCTAGTGTCCCCCCCGCTGGGACAGAAAATGAAAAACTGTTTTTT.

This clonotype appeared a few times. The gene calls are TRBV6-2 or TRBV6-3 and TRBJ1-4; a weak D match, TRBD1 (6 bases). The CDR3 has 16 residues. V gave up 2 bases and J gave up 8 bases, with 18 bases separating them. In germline, CDR1 is MNHEY, CDR2 SVGEGT. CDR3 in amino acids: CASSYETGGAEEKLFF. In nucleotides, the CDR3 is TGTGCCAGCAGTTACGAAACGGGGGGCGCGGAAGAAAAACTGTTTTTT.

The gene calls are TRBV19 and TRBJ1-2, with D possibly TRBD1 on 5 matching bases. CDR1 is LNHDA and CDR2 is SQIVND in the germline V gene (reference sequence). Deletions cut 5 bases from V and 6 bases from J, with 13 bases between. The CDR3 covers 13 residues. CDR3 sequence reads: CASSVRQTDGYTF. For the CDR3, the DNA is TGTGCCAGTAGTGTCAGACAGACGGATGGCTACACCTTC.

This clonotype was counted once. The chain joins TRBV18 to TRBJ1-5, with D unclear. The CDR3 runs to 14 residues. Trimming cost V 3 bases and J 3 bases, with 9 bases left between them. The V gene's germline CDR1 is KGHSH and CDR2 LQKENI. CDR3 nucleotide sequence: TGTGCCAGCTCACCGGGAGTTGCCAATCAGCCCCAGCATTTT. Translation: CASSPGVANQPQHF.

The J gene is TRBJ2-7, the V gene TRBV20-1; D call uncertain. The CDR3 sequence is 13 residues long. Germline V gene lookup returns CDR1 DFQATT and CDR2 SNEGSKA (reference sequence). V was clipped by 5 bases and J by 0 bases, with 11 bases between them. The CDR3 loop is CSAARDSSYEQYF. The CDR3, as DNA: TGCAGTGCTGCGCGAGATAGCTCCTACGAGCAGTACTTC.

The chain joins TRBV11-2 to TRBJ2-1; D might be TRBD2 (5 bases). The CDR3 covers 16 residues. CDR1 and CDR2 (germline): SGHAT, FQNNGV. Trimming stripped 1 base from V and 8 bases from J, with 18 bases between. The CDR3 is CASSLGLALGSDEQFF. As DNA, the CDR3 is TGTGCCAGCAGCTTAGGTTTAGCGTTGGGGTCAGATGAGCAGTTCTTC.

This clonotype occurred a few times. The genes are TRBV15 and TRBJ2-2, with 10 bases that match TRBD1. There are 15 residues in the CDR3. Trimming cost V 4 bases and J 6 bases; bases outside gene matches: 5. CDR1 LNHNV and CDR2 YYDKDF come from the germline V gene (reference sequence). The CDR3 region is CATSIRQGAAGELFF. The CDR3 DNA is TGTGCCACCAGCATTCGACAGGGGGCGGCCGGGGAGCTGTTTTTT.

The V gene is TRBV7-9, the J gene TRBJ2-2, with D possibly matching TRBD1 (6 bases). This CDR3 region has 15 residues. Germline CDR1 reads SEHNR; CDR2 reads FQNEAQ (reference sequence). V was cut by 4 bases and J by 1 base, with 10 bases left in between. The CDR3: CASSSDRQNTGELFF. CDR3 nucleotides: TGTGCCAGCAGCTCCGACAGGCAGAACACCGGGGAGCTGTTTTTT.

The J gene is TRBJ2-7, the V gene TRBV19, with D perhaps TRBD1 (6 bases). Germline CDR1 is LNHDA and CDR2 is SQIVND (reference sequence). This CDR3 is 13 amino acids long. The V end lost 4 bases, the J end lost 4 bases, and 11 bases lay between the germline ends. The CDR3 DNA is TGTGCCAGTAGTACGGGACACGGATACGAGCAGTACGTC. It translates to CASSTGHGYEQYV.

This rearrangement joins TRBV20-1 to TRBJ2-5, with TRBD2 as a possible D gene (5 bases). CDR1 and CDR2 from the germline V gene are DFQATT and SNEGSKA (reference sequence). CDR3 length: 17 residues. The CDR3 spells CSARLTDSPNPQETQYF. The CDR3, as DNA: TGCAGCGCTCGACTAACGGACTCGCCGAACCCCCAAGAGACCCAGTACTTC.

The gene calls are TRBV7-6 and TRBJ2-5; possibly TRBD1 or TRBD2 for D (6 bases each). Germline V CDR1 and CDR2: SGHVS, FNYEAQ. CDR3 length: 10 amino acids. The CDR3 DNA reads TGTGGAGGGGGGCCAGAGACCCAGTACTTC. Translation: CGGGPETQYF.